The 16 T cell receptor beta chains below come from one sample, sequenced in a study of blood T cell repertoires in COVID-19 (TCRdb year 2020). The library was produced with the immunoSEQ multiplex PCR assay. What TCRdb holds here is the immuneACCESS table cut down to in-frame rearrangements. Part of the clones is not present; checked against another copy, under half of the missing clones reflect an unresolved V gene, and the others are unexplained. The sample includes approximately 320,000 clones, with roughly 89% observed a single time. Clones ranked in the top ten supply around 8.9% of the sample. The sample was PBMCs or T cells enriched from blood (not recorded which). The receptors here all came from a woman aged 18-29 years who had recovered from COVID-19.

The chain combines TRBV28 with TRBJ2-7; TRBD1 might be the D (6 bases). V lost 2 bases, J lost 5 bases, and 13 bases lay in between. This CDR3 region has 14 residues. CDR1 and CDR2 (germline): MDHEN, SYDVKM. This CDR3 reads CASSLRFEGDEQYF. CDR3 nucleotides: TGTGCCAGCAGTTTAAGGTTCGAGGGGGACGAGCAGTACTTC.

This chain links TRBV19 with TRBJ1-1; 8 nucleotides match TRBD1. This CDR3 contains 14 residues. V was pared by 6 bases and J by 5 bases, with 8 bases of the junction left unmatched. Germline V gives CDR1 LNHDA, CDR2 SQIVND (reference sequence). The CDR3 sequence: CASSDRGRKTEAFF. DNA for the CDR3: TGTGCCAGTAGCGACAGGGGAAGGAAGACTGAAGCTTTCTTT.

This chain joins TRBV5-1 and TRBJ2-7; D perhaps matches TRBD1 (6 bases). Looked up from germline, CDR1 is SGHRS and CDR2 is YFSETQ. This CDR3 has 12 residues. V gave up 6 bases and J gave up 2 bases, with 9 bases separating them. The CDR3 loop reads CASIGGPYEQYF. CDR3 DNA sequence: TGCGCCAGCATAGGGGGACCCTACGAGCAGTACTTC.

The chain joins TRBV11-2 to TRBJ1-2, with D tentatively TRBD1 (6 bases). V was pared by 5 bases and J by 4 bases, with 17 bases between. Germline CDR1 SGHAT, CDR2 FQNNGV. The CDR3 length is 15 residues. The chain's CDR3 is CASSRSRDTSYGYTF. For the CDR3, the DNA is TGTGCCAGCAGCCGATCGAGGGACACCTCCTATGGCTACACCTTC.

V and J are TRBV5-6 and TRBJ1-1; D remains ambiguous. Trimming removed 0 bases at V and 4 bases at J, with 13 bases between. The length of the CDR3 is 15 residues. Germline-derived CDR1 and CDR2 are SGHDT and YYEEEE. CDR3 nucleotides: TGTGCCAGCAGCTTGGCCTCCTCCGGCGGCACTGAAGCTTTCTTT. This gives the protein CASSLASSGGTEAFF.

CDR3 amino acids: CASSQGGGGVQETQYF. The DNA for the CDR3 is TGTGCCAGCAGCCAAGGCGGCGGGGGGGTTCAAGAGACCCAGTACTTC. The rearrangement joins TRBV4-2 to TRBJ2-5; TRBD2 aligns across 9 bases. Germline lookup yields CDR1 LGHNA and CDR2 YNFKEQ. The V gene end was trimmed by 1 base and the J gene end by 2 bases; junction bases not matched to a gene: 5. The CDR3 extends over 16 amino acids.

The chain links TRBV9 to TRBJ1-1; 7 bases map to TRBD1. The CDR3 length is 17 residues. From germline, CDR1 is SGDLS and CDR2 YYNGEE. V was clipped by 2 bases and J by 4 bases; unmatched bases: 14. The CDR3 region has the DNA TGTGCCAGCAGCGTCCGACCCGGGACAGAAGGACGCACTGAAGCTTTCTTT. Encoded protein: CASSVRPGTEGRTEAFF. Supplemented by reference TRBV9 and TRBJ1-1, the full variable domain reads DSGVTQTPKHLITATGQRVTLRCSPRSGDLSVYWYQQSLDQGLQFLIQYYNGEERAKGNILERFSAQQFPDLHSELNLSSLELGDSALYFCASSVRPGTEGRTEAFFGQGTRLTVV.

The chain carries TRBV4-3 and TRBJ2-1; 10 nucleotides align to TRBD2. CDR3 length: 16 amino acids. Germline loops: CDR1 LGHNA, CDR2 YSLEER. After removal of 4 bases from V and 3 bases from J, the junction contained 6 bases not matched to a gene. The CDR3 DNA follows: TGCGCCAGCAGCCGGCGGACTAGCGGAGTCTACAATGAGCAGTTCTTC. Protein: CASSRRTSGVYNEQFF.

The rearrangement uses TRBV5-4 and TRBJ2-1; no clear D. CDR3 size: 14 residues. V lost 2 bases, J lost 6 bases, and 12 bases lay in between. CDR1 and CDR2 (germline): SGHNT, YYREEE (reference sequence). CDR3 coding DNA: TGTGCCAGCAGCTTTCCTCTCGGTATCAATGAGCAGTTCTTC. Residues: CASSFPLGINEQFF. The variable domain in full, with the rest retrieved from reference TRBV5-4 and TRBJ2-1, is ETGVTQSPTHLIKTRGQQVTLRCSSQSGHNTVSWYQQALGQGPQFIFQYYREEENGRGNFPPRFSGLQFPNYSSELNVNALELDDSALYLCASSFPLGINEQFFGPGTRLTVL.

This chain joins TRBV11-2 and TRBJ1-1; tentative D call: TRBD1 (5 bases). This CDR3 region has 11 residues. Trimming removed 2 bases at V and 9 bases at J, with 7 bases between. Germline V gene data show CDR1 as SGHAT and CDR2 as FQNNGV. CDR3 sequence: CASSLQGKAFF. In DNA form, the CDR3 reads TGTGCCAGCAGCTTACAGGGCAAAGCTTTCTTT.

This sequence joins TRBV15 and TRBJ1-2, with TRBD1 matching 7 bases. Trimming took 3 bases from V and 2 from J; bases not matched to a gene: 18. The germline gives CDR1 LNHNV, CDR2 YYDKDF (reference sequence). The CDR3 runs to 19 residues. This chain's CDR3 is CATSRGRVLIGGENYGYTF. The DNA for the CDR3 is TGTGCCACCAGCAGGGGACGGGTTCTAATAGGGGGCGAAAACTATGGCTACACCTTC. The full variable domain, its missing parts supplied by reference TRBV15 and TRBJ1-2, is DAMVIQNPRYQVTQFGKPVTLSCSQTLNHNVMYWYQQKSSQAPKLLFHYYDKDFNNEADTPDNFQSRRPNTSFCFLDIRSPGLGDTAMYLCATSRGRVLIGGENYGYTFGSGTRLTVV.

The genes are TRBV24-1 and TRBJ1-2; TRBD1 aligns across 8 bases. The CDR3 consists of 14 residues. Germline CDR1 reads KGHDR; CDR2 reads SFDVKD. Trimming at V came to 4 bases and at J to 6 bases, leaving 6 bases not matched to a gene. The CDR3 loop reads CATSEEGQVNGYTF. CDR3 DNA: TGTGCCACCAGTGAGGAGGGACAGGTTAATGGCTACACCTTC.

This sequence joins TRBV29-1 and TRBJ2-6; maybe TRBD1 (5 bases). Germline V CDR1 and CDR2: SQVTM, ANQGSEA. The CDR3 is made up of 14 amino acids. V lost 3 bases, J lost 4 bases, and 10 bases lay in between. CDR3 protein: CSVDRADGANVLTF. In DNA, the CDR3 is TGCAGCGTTGACAGGGCCGACGGGGCCAACGTCCTGACTTTC.

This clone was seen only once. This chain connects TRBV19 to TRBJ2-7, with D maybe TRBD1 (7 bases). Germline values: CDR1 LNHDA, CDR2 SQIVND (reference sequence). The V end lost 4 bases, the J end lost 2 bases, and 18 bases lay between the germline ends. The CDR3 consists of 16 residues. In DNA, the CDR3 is TGTGCCAGTAGTAAAATAGGAGGGGGCACAACCTACGAGCAGTACTTC. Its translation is CASSKIGGGTTYEQYF. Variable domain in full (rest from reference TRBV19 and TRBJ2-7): DGGITQSPKYLFRKEGQNVTLSCEQNLNHDAMYWYRQDPGQGLRLIYYSQIVNDFQKGDIAEGYSVSREKKESFPLTVTSAQKNPTAFYLCASSKIGGGTTYEQYFGPGTRLTVT.

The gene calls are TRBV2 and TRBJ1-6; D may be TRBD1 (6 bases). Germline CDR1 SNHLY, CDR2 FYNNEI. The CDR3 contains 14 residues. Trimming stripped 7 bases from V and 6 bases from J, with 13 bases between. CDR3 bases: TGTGCCAGCAATATACAGGGCGGTAATTCACCCCTCCACTTT. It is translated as CASNIQGGNSPLHF.

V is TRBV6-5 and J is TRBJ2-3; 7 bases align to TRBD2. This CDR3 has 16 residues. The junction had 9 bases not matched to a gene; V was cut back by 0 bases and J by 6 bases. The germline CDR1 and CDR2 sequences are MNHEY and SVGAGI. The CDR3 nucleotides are TGTGCCAGCAGTTACTCGAGCGGGGCCCCGGAGGATACGCAGTATTTT. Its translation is CASSYSSGAPEDTQYF.